This T cell receptor beta chain came from a study of Tregs in tolerant kidney transplant recipients. CFSE-labeled recipient PBMCs were cultured five to seven days with irradiated graft donor PBMCs, then FACS-sorted. Concerning this clone itself: What it recognizes is unknown.

The CDR3 is 17 residues long. CDR1 and CDR2 from the germline V gene are ENHRY and SYGVKD. Unmatched junction bases numbered 8, after V lost 0 bases and J lost 6 bases. Overall study findings and caveats: No direct test of biological reproducibility was done here.

Method: immunoSEQ multiplex PCR; TCRdb's copy keeps in-frame clones and lacks some. The sample has about 8,300 clones, about 34% seen once; the top ten hold approximately 6%. The origin of this receptor is a human patient who received a combined kidney and bone marrow transplant. The sample was CD8+ T cells from blood cultured with allogeneic cells, taken before the transplant. This chain uses TRBV10-3 with TRBJ2-3; 11 bases align to TRBD2. CDR3 sequence: CAISESRLAGGKDTQYF. For the CDR3, the DNA is TGTGCCATCAGTGAGTCAAGGCTAGCGGGAGGCAAGGATACGCAGTATTTT.